Presented here are 28 T cell receptor beta chains from one specimen sequenced in a study of yellow fever vaccine responses in identical twins. Each CDR3 protein is one row after TCRdb ran MiXCR on the RT-PCR reads. The repertoire holds approximately 16,000 distinct CDR3 sequences, with roughly four fifths as singletons. This sample comprised T cells from blood (PBMCs), unsorted or a sorted subset (not recorded which), obtained before or after yellow fever vaccination (not recorded which). Receptors were obtained from a woman younger than 30 who received the yellow fever vaccine.

The chain uses TRBV12-3 or TRBV12-4 and TRBJ1-2; D uncertain. Trimming shortened V by 3 bases and J by 1 base, and 6 bases separated the two germline ends. This CDR3 comprises 13 residues. In DNA form, the CDR3 reads TGTGCCAGCAGTTTGGGCAATAACTATGGCTACACCTTC. Translated, it gives CASSLGNNYGYTF.

The chain recombines TRBV11-3 with TRBJ2-5; perhaps TRBD2 as D (5 bases). The germline V gene encodes CDR1 SGHNT and CDR2 YENEEA. The CDR3 runs 15 residues. Trimming left V 0 bases short and J 2 bases short, with 10 bases between. The CDR3 nucleotides read TGTGCCAGCAGCTTAGATGGGAGTCCACAAGAGACCCAGTACTTC. This codes for CASSLDGSPQETQYF.

This clonotype was counted a single time. The chain carries TRBV29-1 and TRBJ2-1; 10 positions agree with TRBD2. V shed 4 bases and J 7 bases; nucleotides not matched to a gene: 4. Germline V gene data show CDR1 as SQVTM and CDR2 as ANQGSEA. The CDR3 length is 13 residues. CDR3 amino acids: CSVVTSGMNEQFF. CDR3 DNA sequence: TGCAGCGTTGTTACTAGCGGGATGAATGAGCAGTTCTTC.

The chain employs TRBV11-2 and TRBJ1-1; D not resolved. This CDR3 region has 11 residues. Trimming left V 0 bases short and J 7 bases short, with 3 bases between. Germline loops: CDR1 SGHAT, CDR2 FQNNGV. CDR3 residues: CASSLDVEAFF. CDR3 coding DNA: TGTGCCAGCAGCTTAGATGTTGAAGCTTTCTTT.

The chain employs TRBV2 and TRBJ2-7; TRBD2 matches 7 bases. Losses at the gene ends were 4 bases for V and 3 bases for J; bases not matched to a gene: 6. This CDR3 has 14 amino acids. Germline V gives CDR1 SNHLY, CDR2 FYNNEI. DNA of the CDR3: TGTGCCAGCAGTGTTGCGGGAGAATTCTACGAGCAGTACTTC. Translating gives CASSVAGEFYEQYF.

The chain couples TRBV11-2 to TRBJ1-2; TRBD1 aligns across 8 bases. The trim removed 0 bases at V and 0 bases at J, leaving 6 bases unmatched. Germline lookup yields CDR1 SGHAT and CDR2 FQNNGV. The CDR3 has 17 residues. CDR3 loop: CASSLDSWTGPNYGYTF. DNA for the CDR3: TGTGCCAGCAGCTTAGATTCGTGGACAGGGCCTAACTATGGCTACACCTTC.

V gene TRBV4-3 combines with J gene TRBJ2-7; TRBD1 might be the D (5 bases). The germline gives CDR1 LGHNA, CDR2 YSLEER. The length of the CDR3 is 17 residues. Trimming removed 4 bases at V and 0 bases at J, with 19 bases between. As DNA, the CDR3 is TGCGCCAGCAGCCTGAGACACTTGGACATCGCCTCCTACGAGCAGTACTTC. Its translation is CASSLRHLDIASYEQYF.

The V and J genes are TRBV12-3 or TRBV12-4 and TRBJ1-3, with unresolved D. The CDR3 is made up of 15 amino acids. V lost 6 bases to trimming and J lost 0 bases, with 12 bases between them. The CDR3 reads CASRDLILSGNTIYF. DNA of the CDR3: TGTGCCAGCAGAGACCTAATCCTCTCTGGAAACACCATATATTTT.

The chain employs TRBV2 and TRBJ2-3; tentatively, D is TRBD2 (6 bases). V was trimmed by 7 bases and J by 0 bases, leaving 11 bases between them. The germline gives CDR1 SNHLY, CDR2 FYNNEI. This CDR3 has 14 residues. CDR3 amino acids: CASTRDSSTDTQYF. The CDR3, as DNA: TGTGCCAGCACCCGGGACTCTAGCACAGATACGCAGTATTTT.

The chain couples TRBV10-3 to TRBJ1-1; a possible D gene is TRBD1 (5 bases). CDR3 length: 14 amino acids. Germline-derived CDR1 and CDR2 are ENHRY and SYGVKD. The V end was cut by 8 bases, the J end by 5 bases, with 18 bases between. CDR3 bases: TGTGCCATCCGGACCGGGAGCGGGGGTACTGAAGCTTTCTTT. Residues: CAIRTGSGGTEAFF.

The chain couples TRBV24-1 to TRBJ2-1, with 8 bases lining up with TRBD1. Looked up from germline, CDR1 is KGHDR and CDR2 is SFDVKD. The CDR3 runs to 15 residues. Trimming took 10 bases from V and 6 from J; bases not matched to a gene: 13. The CDR3 bases are TGTGCCACGGGAAATGACAGGGGAGACCTCAATGAGCAGTTCTTC. This encodes CATGNDRGDLNEQFF.

The V call is TRBV10-3, the J call TRBJ1-1, with 8 positions matching TRBD1. The germline V gene encodes CDR1 ENHRY and CDR2 SYGVKD. The V segment lost 2 bases and the J segment 6 bases; nucleotides outside the gene matches: 8. This CDR3 region has 15 residues. CDR3 nucleotides: TGTGCCATCAGTGAGCCCCAGGGGGCGCGGGCTGAAGCTTTCTTT. Protein sequence: CAISEPQGARAEAFF.

This clonotype occurred once. The genes are TRBV28 and TRBJ2-5; 8 bases align to TRBD1. Per the germline V gene, CDR1 is MDHEN and CDR2 is SYDVKM. This CDR3 is 14 amino acids long. With 4 bases clipped from V and 5 bases from J, the junction kept 6 bases outside the gene matches. CDR3 loop: CASSSGTGGETQYF. In nucleotides, the CDR3 is TGTGCCAGCAGTTCAGGGACAGGCGGGGAGACCCAGTACTTC.

J is TRBJ2-1 and V is TRBV2; 12 bases are a match to TRBD2. CDR3 length equals 15 residues. V was pared by 5 bases and J by 10 bases, with 9 bases of the junction left unmatched. Germline values: CDR1 SNHLY, CDR2 FYNNEI. The CDR3, as DNA: TGTGCCAGCAGTTCCTCGACTAGCGGGGGCCGGGAGCAGTTCTTC. The encoded protein is CASSSSTSGGREQFF.

This chain joins TRBV6-4 and TRBJ2-3, with TRBD2 matching 10 bases. Trimming removed 2 bases from V and 4 bases from J; junction bases left unmatched: 0. CDR1 MRHNA and CDR2 SNTAGT come from the germline V gene. CDR3 length: 14 residues. CDR3 nucleotides: TGTGCCAGCAGTGACACTAGCGGGGCAGATACGCAGTATTTT. Its translation is CASSDTSGADTQYF.

The CDR3 nucleotides are TGTGCCAGCTCACCTATTTTTGGGACAGGGACCACCTACGAGCAGTACTTC. Amino acid sequence: CASSPIFGTGTTYEQYF. The genes are TRBV18 and TRBJ2-7; TRBD1 aligns across 9 bases. The CDR3 sequence is 17 residues long. V lost 3 bases, J lost 2 bases, and 11 bases stayed unmatched. The germline V gene has CDR1 KGHSH and CDR2 LQKENI.

The rearrangement uses TRBV11-3 and TRBJ2-7, with a possible D match to TRBD1 (5 bases). In germline, CDR1 is SGHNT, CDR2 YENEEA. V dropped 2 bases and J dropped 4 bases, with 18 bases sitting between them. The CDR3 spans 16 residues. CDR3 nucleotide sequence: TGTGCCAGCAGCTTATATCCAGGCCAGGGTCTTTACGAGCAGTACTTC. This encodes CASSLYPGQGLYEQYF.

In its sample, this clonotype was seen a few times. The V call is TRBV13, the J call TRBJ1-2, with 9 bases fitting TRBD1. V trimming: 5 bases; J trimming: 7 bases; junction bases outside the gene matches: 5. The CDR3 spans 13 residues. CDR1 PRHDT and CDR2 FYEKMQ come from the germline V gene (reference sequence). This CDR3 is CASSLRQGGGYTF. DNA for the CDR3: TGTGCCAGCAGCCTCCGACAGGGGGGTGGCTACACCTTC.

The V and J genes are TRBV9 and TRBJ2-1, with TRBD1 identical over 7 bases. Germline lookup yields CDR1 SGDLS and CDR2 YYNGEE. Germline trimming cut 4 bases from V and 7 bases from J; bases unmatched to any gene: 11. This CDR3 contains 15 residues. CDR3 region: CASSPLGTEANEQFF. CDR3 DNA sequence: TGTGCCAGCAGCCCCTTGGGGACAGAAGCGAATGAGCAGTTCTTC.

The genes are TRBV6-1 and TRBJ2-3, with D perhaps given as TRBD1 or TRBD2 (5 bases each). Germline assignment: CDR1 MNHNS and CDR2 SASEGT. The V and J ends lost 4 bases and 1 base respectively, with 6 bases between them. This CDR3 region has 13 residues. CDR3 sequence: CASSVGGTDTQYF. The CDR3 nucleotides read TGTGCCAGCAGTGTGGGGGGCACAGATACGCAGTATTTT.

This clonotype is termed medium-sized. The J gene is TRBJ2-7, the V gene TRBV11-3; the D is unclear. The V gene lost 5 bases and the J gene lost 1 base, with 3 bases spanning the gap. The V gene's germline CDR1 is SGHNT and CDR2 YENEEA. This CDR3 is built from 11 residues. Written as DNA, the CDR3 is TGTGCCAGCAGCCCATCCTACGAGCAGTACTTC. Translation: CASSPSYEQYF.

The V and J genes are TRBV4-1 and TRBJ2-7; TRBD1 agrees at 8 bases. The CDR3 runs 15 residues. J was trimmed by 1 base and V by 4 bases; bases with no gene match: 6. Germline assignment: CDR1 MGHRA and CDR2 YSYEKL. CDR3 protein: CASSRFWDRSYEQYF. The CDR3 bases are TGCGCCAGCAGCCGGTTTTGGGACAGGTCCTACGAGCAGTACTTC.

This clonotype has a single count. The chain is built from TRBV11-3 and TRBJ1-1; D might be TRBD1 (5 bases). This CDR3 spans 14 amino acids. Germline V gene sequence: CDR1 SGHNT, CDR2 YENEEA. V lost 0 bases and J lost 6, with 11 bases in between. This CDR3 reads CASSLDYQGPEAFF. DNA of the CDR3: TGTGCCAGCAGCTTAGACTACCAGGGCCCTGAAGCTTTCTTT.

The J gene is TRBJ1-4, the V gene TRBV6-5; TRBD1 aligns across 9 bases. The CDR3 contains 15 residues. Unmatched junction bases numbered 3, after V lost 0 bases and J lost 7 bases. Germline V gene sequence: CDR1 MNHEY, CDR2 SVGAGI. CDR3 nucleotide sequence: TGTGCCAGCAGTTACTCGGAGACAGGGGGTGAAAAACTGTTTTTT. Protein product: CASSYSETGGEKLFF.

The chain is built from TRBV4-3 and TRBJ2-1; no definite D call. Trimming pared 1 base from V and 8 bases from J, leaving 12 bases between. CDR1 LGHNA and CDR2 YSLEER come from the germline V gene. The CDR3 extends over 14 amino acids. DNA of the CDR3: TGCGCCAGCAGCCAAGCAGGCTCACCCGATGAGCAGTTCTTC. Translation: CASSQAGSPDEQFF.

The chain couples TRBV2 to TRBJ1-2, with TRBD1 as a possible D gene (5 bases). This CDR3 spans 14 amino acids. With 6 bases removed from V and 5 bases from J, the gap between germline ends came to 16 bases. Per the germline V gene, CDR1 is SNHLY and CDR2 is FYNNEI. CDR3 sequence: CASSQGLGPYGYTF. The DNA of the CDR3 is TGTGCCAGCAGCCAGGGTCTAGGGCCATATGGCTACACCTTC.

In the case of this clonotype: One end of the junction varies from germline; a read error may be responsible. This chain uses TRBV11-2 with TRBJ1-2, with D possibly being TRBD1 (6 bases). The CDR3 runs 17 residues. Germline V gene sequence: CDR1 SGHAT, CDR2 FQNNGV. The CDR3 region is CAISLQRMDGGEYGYTF. CDR3 coding DNA: TGTGCCATCAGCTTACAGAGAATGGACGGGGGCGAATATGGCTACACCTTC.

The gene calls are TRBV5-4 and TRBJ2-1, with 16 bases lining up with TRBD2. Germline CDR1 SGHNT, CDR2 YYREEE (reference sequence). The CDR3 extends over 17 amino acids. The V segment lost 3 bases and the J segment 6 bases; nucleotides outside the gene matches: 6. CDR3 DNA: TGTGCCAGCAGCTCGGGACTAGCGGGGGGGCCGGGCAATGAGCAGTTCTTC. It codes for CASSSGLAGGPGNEQFF.